The clone carrying this TCR beta chain was seen more than once but under ten times. The beta constant-region primer was an equimolar mix of two oligonucleotides covering TRBC1 and TRBC2. MiXCR, applied by TCRdb to the UMI-ligation and nested PCR reads, yields one record per CDR3 protein. The data hold tens of thousands of distinct CDR3 sequences, with roughly 14% observed a single time. The germline V and J ends were trimmed by 4 bases and 2 bases, with 6 bases remaining between them. The germline gives CDR1 SGHAT, CDR2 FQNNGV. This CDR3 region has 13 residues. The entry originates in a study of naive and memory T cell subsets. After CD4 positive bead selection, the CD4-negative fraction gave CD8 T cells. Cells stained for CD3, CD4, CD8, CD45RA and CD27 were sorted into four subsets.

The chain recombines TRBV11-2 with TRBJ1-3; D gene unclear. The sequence derives from a human donor in good health. The source material was central memory CD4+ T cells from blood. This CDR3 reads CASSSGPGNTIYF. CDR3 in DNA: TGTGCCAGCAGCTCCGGACCTGGAAACACCATATATTTT.